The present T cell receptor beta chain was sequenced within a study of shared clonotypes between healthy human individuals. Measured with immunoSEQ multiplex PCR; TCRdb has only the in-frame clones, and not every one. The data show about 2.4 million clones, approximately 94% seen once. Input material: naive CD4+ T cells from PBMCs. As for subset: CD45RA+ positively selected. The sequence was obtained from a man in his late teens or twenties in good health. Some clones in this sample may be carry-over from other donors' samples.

The CDR3 DNA follows: TGTGCCAGCTCGGGGGGACAGGAAGAGACCCAGTACTTC. As protein: CASSGGQEETQYF. This chain links TRBV18 with TRBJ2-5; 8 bases are a match to TRBD1. The CDR3 runs 13 residues. Losses at the gene ends were 6 bases for V and 3 bases for J; bases not matched to a gene: 3. CDR1 is KGHSH and CDR2 is LQKENI in the germline V gene.